The 19 T cell receptor beta chains presented below share a single source sample, sequenced in a study of blood T cells in healthy people across ages. Primers used in a second PCR of about 7 to 12 cycles were a sample-barcoded 5' primer and a J-beta primer mix. TCRdb passed the 5' RACE reads through MiXCR, listing each CDR3 protein once. The sample records approximately 800,000 distinct CDR3 sequences, 46% being singletons. Sequencing used blood. These receptors all come from an elderly man in good health.

Ten or more counts support this clonotype. The chain joins TRBV7-9 to TRBJ1-4, with D possibly TRBD1 on 5 matching bases. V was cut by 5 bases and J by 7 bases, with 14 bases left in between. CDR1 SEHNR and CDR2 FQNEAQ come from the germline V gene (reference sequence). The CDR3 has 14 residues. The DNA for the CDR3 is TGTGCCAGCAGCGTACCCGGGACCGGTGAAAAACTGTTTTTT. Its translation is CASSVPGTGEKLFF. Looking up the rest from reference TRBV7-9 and TRBJ1-4 gives the full variable domain: DTGVSQNPRHKITKRGQNVTFRCDPISEHNRLYWYRQTLGQGPEFLTYFQNEAQLEKSRLLSDRFSAERPKGSFSTLEIQRTEQGDSAMYLCASSVPGTGEKLFFGSGTQLSVL.

About this clonotype itself: Since a much larger clone is just one base distant, this may be a read error. This chain links TRBV28 with TRBJ2-3; 7 nucleotides agree with TRBD2. Trimming cost V 4 bases and J 1 base; bases outside gene matches: 5. Germline lookup yields CDR1 MDHEN and CDR2 SYDVKM. This CDR3 has 15 residues. The CDR3 DNA reads as TGTGCCAGCAGTTGGGGAGGGGTAGGCACAGATACGCAGTATTTT. It is translated as CASSWGGVGTDTQYF.

In this sample, this clonotype turned up once. A junction end diverges from the germline sequence, so it may reflect a read error. V usage is TRBV11-2 and J usage is TRBJ2-7, with D perhaps TRBD1 (5 bases). The last part of the DNA fits TRBJ2-5 better; the J call may be wrong. The germline V gene encodes CDR1 SGHAT and CDR2 FQNNGV. The CDR3 has 14 residues. The CDR3 is CASSVERGGETQYF. The CDR3 region has the DNA TGTGCCAGCAGCGTAGAAAGGGGTGGTGAGACCCAGTACTTC.

The sample holds a few counts of this clonotype. This chain connects TRBV5-4 to TRBJ2-3, with D tentatively TRBD2 (5 bases). The CDR3 contains 16 residues. Trimming removed 0 bases at V and 0 bases at J, with 11 bases between. Germline V gives CDR1 SGHNT, CDR2 YYREEE (reference sequence). CDR3 sequence (DNA): TGTGCCAGCAGCTTGGCCCCGCCGGGAAGCACAGATACGCAGTATTTT. Translated, it gives CASSLAPPGSTDTQYF.

This chain joins TRBV3-1 and TRBJ2-3; the match to TRBD2 covers 8 bases. The J segment lost 2 bases and the V segment lost 0 bases, leaving 7 bases of the junction unmatched. The CDR3 loop spans 17 amino acids. CDR1 is LGHDT, CDR2 YNNKEL, per germline (reference sequence). This CDR3 is CASSQDPAGGNTDTQYF. In DNA form, the CDR3 reads TGTGCCAGCAGCCAAGACCCGGCGGGAGGAAACACAGATACGCAGTATTTT.

In its sample, this clonotype was seen a few times. The chain employs TRBV13 and TRBJ2-7, with a weak D call TRBD2 (5 bases). The V and J ends lost 1 base and 6 bases respectively, with 16 bases between them. CDR1 and CDR2 (germline): PRHDT, FYEKMQ (reference sequence). CDR3 length equals 15 residues. The CDR3 protein is CASSLEGDQTGEQYF. CDR3 nucleotides: TGTGCCAGCAGCTTAGAGGGAGATCAAACGGGCGAGCAGTACTTC.

The V and J genes are TRBV6-2 or TRBV6-3 and TRBJ1-6; D is uncertain. Trimming removed 2 bases from V and 10 bases from J, with 15 bases in between. Germline values: CDR1 MNHEY, CDR2 SVGEGT. The CDR3 is made up of 15 amino acids. The CDR3: CASSYNTAAGSPLHF. The CDR3 DNA reads as TGTGCCAGCAGTTACAACACTGCCGCGGGATCACCCCTCCACTTT.

The chain carries TRBV3-1 and TRBJ2-1; 8 bases line up with TRBD2. Germline CDR1 is LGHDT and CDR2 is YNNKEL (reference sequence). Unmatched junction bases numbered 9, after V lost 1 base and J lost 7 bases. This CDR3 is built from 16 residues. The CDR3 reads CASSQVSAGDGNEQFF. CDR3 in DNA: TGTGCCAGCAGCCAAGTCTCAGCGGGGGACGGGAATGAGCAGTTCTTC.

The rearrangement uses TRBV20-1 and TRBJ2-1; the D is unclear. Per germline, CDR1 DFQATT and CDR2 SNEGSKA (reference sequence). Trimming left V 2 bases short and J 9 bases short, with 11 bases between. CDR3 size: 12 residues. The CDR3 DNA is TGCAGTGCTAGACCCCCTTCCGGTGAGCAGTTCTTC. Amino acids: CSARPPSGEQFF.

J is TRBJ2-7 and V is TRBV5-6; TRBD2 matches 9 bases. The CDR3 runs to 15 residues. Trimming at V came to 0 bases and at J to 10 bases, leaving 11 bases not matched to a gene. Germline CDR1 SGHDT, CDR2 YYEEEE. CDR3 nucleotide sequence: TGTGCCAGCAGCTTGGTAGCTAGCGGGGCCATCACCCAGTACTTC. Its translation is CASSLVASGAITQYF.

There are a few counts of this clonotype. CDR3 coding DNA: TGCAGTGCTAGAGGACTAGCGGTATACGAGCAGTACTTC. It translates to CSARGLAVYEQYF. V gene TRBV20-1 combines with J gene TRBJ2-5, with 9 positions matching TRBD2. The J call may be mistaken, given a closer DNA end match to TRBJ2-7. Germline V gene lookup returns CDR1 DFQATT and CDR2 SNEGSKA (reference sequence). This CDR3 contains 13 residues.

This clonotype was observed a handful of times. The chain employs TRBV9 and TRBJ2-4, with 11 bases lining up with TRBD2. J was trimmed by 3 bases and V by 0 bases; bases with no gene match: 14. The CDR3 loop spans 20 amino acids. Per germline, CDR1 SGDLS and CDR2 YYNGEE. The DNA of the CDR3 is TGTGCCAGCAGCGTAGGCCTAGCGGGGGGACCGAGATGGGACAAAAACATTCAGTACTTC. This gives the protein CASSVGLAGGPRWDKNIQYF.

This clonotype was seen a few times. V is TRBV6-1 and J is TRBJ2-5, with 9 bases matching TRBD2. This CDR3 region has 14 residues. The germline gives CDR1 MNHNS, CDR2 SASEGT. V lost 2 bases to trimming and J lost 5 bases; unmatched junction nucleotides: 3. The CDR3 DNA sequence: TGTGCCAGCAGTGAACCGCTAGCGGGGGAGACCCAGTACTTC. It encodes CASSEPLAGETQYF.

This clonotype was detected once. V usage is TRBV20-1 and J usage is TRBJ2-1, with no clear D. V gave up 1 base and J gave up 4 bases, with 17 bases separating them. The CDR3 contains 16 residues. Germline values: CDR1 DFQATT, CDR2 SNEGSKA (reference sequence). CDR3 residues: CSARGRVDGKYNEQFF. The CDR3 DNA follows: TGCAGTGCTAGAGGAAGGGTGGACGGAAAGTACAATGAGCAGTTCTTC.

This clonotype came up a few times. CDR3 DNA: TGTGCCAGCAGCCAATTTAGCGCATTATGGGAGACCCAGTACTTC. This gives the protein CASSQFSALWETQYF. The rearrangement links TRBV14 to TRBJ2-5; tentatively, D is TRBD2 (5 bases). V lost 2 bases, J lost 5 bases, and 15 bases lay in between. Germline CDR1 is SGHDN and CDR2 is FVKESK. This CDR3 contains 15 residues. Using reference TRBV14 and TRBJ2-5 for the parts outside the CDR3, the full variable domain is EAGVTQFPSHSVIEKGQTVTLRCDPISGHDNLYWYRRVMGKEIKFLLHFVKESKQDESGMPNNRFLAERTGGTYSTLKVQPAELEDSGVYFCASSQFSALWETQYFGPGTRLLVL.

This clonotype was counted once. V and J are TRBV5-1 and TRBJ2-1; 8 positions match TRBD2. With 4 bases clipped from V and 8 bases from J, the junction kept 20 bases outside the gene matches. In germline, CDR1 is SGHRS, CDR2 YFSETQ. The CDR3 consists of 18 residues. CDR3 DNA: TGCGCCAGCAGCCGCTTTTGGGGCGAGCGGGGGCGATACCATGAGCAGTTCTTC. Translation gives CASSRFWGERGRYHEQFF.

This chain uses TRBV20-1 with TRBJ2-1; TRBD1 or TRBD2 may be the D gene (5 bases each). V was clipped by 0 bases and J by 5 bases, with 11 bases between them. CDR1 DFQATT and CDR2 SNEGSKA come from the germline V gene (reference sequence). The CDR3 has 14 residues. In nucleotides, the CDR3 is TGCAGTGCTAGAGAGTGGGGACCTAACAATGAGCAGTTCTTC. It translates to CSAREWGPNNEQFF.

The rearrangement links TRBV7-2 to TRBJ1-5, with D unclear. The CDR3 has 17 residues. V lost 1 base and J 5 bases, leaving 18 bases between the germline ends. Germline CDR1 SGHTA, CDR2 FQGNSA. CDR3 region: CASSLEGFRIGDQPQHF. CDR3 in DNA: TGTGCCAGCAGCTTAGAGGGTTTCAGGATTGGGGATCAGCCCCAGCATTTT.

The chain links TRBV20-1 to TRBJ2-5; D not resolved. The CDR3 is 14 residues long. Looked up from germline, CDR1 is DFQATT and CDR2 is SNEGSKA (reference sequence). V shed 2 bases and J shed 1 base, with 11 bases lying between them. The CDR3 region is CSARLPGSQETQYF. DNA for the CDR3: TGCAGTGCTAGATTACCAGGAAGCCAAGAGACCCAGTACTTC.